Shown below are 32 T cell receptor beta chains from a single sample sequenced in a study of brain T cells in children with intractable seizures. Specified time point: blood from clinic visit 5 months post-surgery; TSC patient then seizure free. Only in-frame clones appear in the TCRdb table, and some are missing; sequencing was by immunoSEQ multiplex PCR. The data show about 340,000 clones, 85% to 95% seen once. The source material was peripheral blood, sampled about 5 months after surgery. The origin of the receptors is a boy under two years old with tuberous sclerosis and intractable seizures.

The chain uses TRBV30 and TRBJ2-3, with a weak D call TRBD1 (6 bases). The CDR3 spans 14 residues. CDR1 and CDR2 (germline): GTSNPN, SVGIG (reference sequence). V lost 6 bases and J 1 base, leaving 14 bases between the germline ends. The CDR3 reads CACTFGGGTDTQYF. CDR3 bases: TGTGCCTGCACTTTTGGGGGCGGCACAGATACGCAGTATTTT.

The chain uses TRBV9 and TRBJ2-7; 8 bases line up with TRBD1. The V gene end was trimmed by 2 bases and the J gene end by 3 bases; junction bases not matched to a gene: 7. The germline V gene encodes CDR1 SGDLS and CDR2 YYNGEE. The CDR3 covers 15 residues. The CDR3: CASSVTGEAFYEQYF. In nucleotides, the CDR3 is TGTGCCAGCAGCGTGACAGGGGAAGCGTTCTACGAGCAGTACTTC.

The rearrangement joins TRBV24-1 to TRBJ1-2, with 10 positions matching TRBD1. This CDR3 spans 14 amino acids. Trimming took 4 bases from V and 4 from J; bases not matched to a gene: 2. Germline CDR1 and CDR2: KGHDR and SFDVKD. The CDR3 region has the DNA TGTGCCACCAGTGACCGGGACAGGGGCTATGGCTACACCTTC. Encoded protein: CATSDRDRGYGYTF.

V usage is TRBV28 and J usage is TRBJ1-1; 7 nucleotides match TRBD1. The V gene's germline CDR1 is MDHEN and CDR2 SYDVKM. This CDR3 spans 14 amino acids. Trimming at V came to 4 bases and at J to 3 bases, leaving 5 bases not matched to a gene. The CDR3 bases are TGTGCCAGCAGTTACCTACAGGGGTACACTGAAGCTTTCTTT. It is translated as CASSYLQGYTEAFF.

The chain carries TRBV7-3 and TRBJ2-2; a weak D match, TRBD1 (5 bases). Germline V gene sequence: CDR1 SGHTA, CDR2 FQGTGA. V lost 4 bases to trimming and J lost 6 bases, with 12 bases between them. CDR3 size: 14 residues. The CDR3 bases are TGTGCCAGCAGCTCAACACTACAGGCCGGGGAGCTGTTTTTT. This codes for CASSSTLQAGELFF. Full variable domain (rest looked up from reference TRBV7-3 and TRBJ2-2): GAGVSQTPSNKVTEKGKYVELRCDPISGHTALYWYRQSLGQGPEFLIYFQGTGAADDSGLPNDRFFAVRPEGSVSTLKIQRTERGDSAVYLCASSSTLQAGELFFGEGSRLTVL.

V usage is TRBV24-1 and J usage is TRBJ2-3; D is perhaps TRBD1 or TRBD2 (5 bases each). Trimming took 5 bases from V and 2 from J, leaving 16 bases between them. In germline, CDR1 is KGHDR, CDR2 SFDVKD. The CDR3 covers 16 residues. The CDR3 nucleotides read TGTGCCACCAGTGCCCGAGGGACGGAGCACACAGATACGCAGTATTTT. Protein product: CATSARGTEHTDTQYF.

The genes are TRBV7-9 and TRBJ2-1; D may correspond to TRBD1 or TRBD2 (6 bases each). Germline V gives CDR1 SEHNR, CDR2 FQNEAQ (reference sequence). There are 14 residues in the CDR3. V was trimmed by 7 bases and J by 6 bases, leaving 16 bases between them. CDR3 residues: CASTPGARGNEQFF. The CDR3 DNA reads TGTGCCAGCACTCCGGGGGCTAGGGGCAATGAGCAGTTCTTC.

Of note for this clone: Other nucleotide sequences from this sample produce the same CDR3. This chain joins TRBV25-1 and TRBJ2-7, with a tentative D call TRBD2 (6 bases). This CDR3 comprises 12 residues. Germline CDR1 and CDR2: MGHDK and SYGVNS. The germline V and J ends were trimmed by 2 bases and 6 bases, with 8 bases remaining between them. The CDR3 nucleotides read TGTGCCAGCAGTGAAGGAGGGCGCGAGCAGTACTTC. Translating it yields CASSEGGREQYF.

Written as DNA, the CDR3 is TGTGCCAGCAGCCAAGAATCCGGGTTGAAGACCCAGTACTTC. Protein product: CASSQESGLKTQYF. This chain links TRBV4-2 with TRBJ2-5; no clear D. V dropped 0 bases and J dropped 6 bases, with 11 bases sitting between them. The length of the CDR3 is 14 residues. CDR1 is LGHNA and CDR2 is YNFKEQ in the germline V gene.

This clone was observed once. V usage is TRBV25-1 and J usage is TRBJ1-1; TRBD1 agrees at 8 bases. The V segment lost 4 bases and the J segment 6 bases; nucleotides outside the gene matches: 7. Germline V lookup: CDR1 MGHDK, CDR2 SYGVNS. There are 14 residues in the CDR3. CDR3 amino acids: CASSAGQAASEAFF. DNA of the CDR3: TGTGCCAGCAGTGCGGGACAGGCTGCGTCTGAAGCTTTCTTT.

The chain links TRBV6-1 to TRBJ2-1; D unresolved. The CDR3 length is 20 residues. The germline V and J ends were trimmed by 4 bases and 0 bases, with 25 bases remaining between them. Germline-derived CDR1 and CDR2 are MNHNS and SASEGT. CDR3 in amino acids: CASSVPPLRTERRSYNEQFF. The CDR3 DNA reads TGTGCCAGCAGTGTCCCTCCTCTGAGAACCGAGAGGCGCTCCTACAATGAGCAGTTCTTC.

The chain recombines TRBV7-9 with TRBJ2-5, with D possibly being TRBD1 (5 bases). This CDR3 is 10 amino acids long. The V end was cut by 11 bases, the J end by 5 bases, with 9 bases between. Looked up from germline, CDR1 is SEHNR and CDR2 is FQNEAQ (reference sequence). CDR3 in DNA: TGTGCCTCCAAGGGGGAGACCCAGTACTTC. This sequence encodes CASKGETQYF.

The chain combines TRBV18 with TRBJ2-5; weak D call: TRBD1 (6 bases). Germline CDR1 reads KGHSH; CDR2 reads LQKENI. The CDR3 has 14 residues. V dropped 4 bases and J dropped 5 bases, with 14 bases sitting between them. This chain's CDR3 is CASSRASRGETQYF. CDR3 nucleotides: TGTGCCAGCTCACGGGCCTCGAGGGGGGAGACCCAGTACTTC. Together with reference TRBV18 and TRBJ2-5, the CDR3 gives the full variable domain: NAGVMQNPRHLVRRRGQEARLRCSPMKGHSHVYWYRQLPEEGLKFMVYLQKENIIDESGMPKERFSAEFPKEGPSILRIQQVVRGDSAAYFCASSRASRGETQYFGPGTRLLVL.

The rearrangement uses TRBV7-2 and TRBJ1-1; D is unclear. The V end was cut by 1 base, the J end by 4 bases, with 10 bases between. From germline, CDR1 is SGHTA and CDR2 FQGNSA. The CDR3 extends over 14 amino acids. This CDR3 reads CASSLGFQSTEAFF. In DNA form, the CDR3 reads TGTGCCAGCAGCTTAGGATTCCAGAGCACTGAAGCTTTCTTT.

This rearrangement joins TRBV24-1 to TRBJ1-5; D is ambiguous. The CDR3 runs 13 residues. The V end lost 4 bases, the J end lost 1 base, and 4 bases lay between the germline ends. Germline CDR1 and CDR2: KGHDR and SFDVKD. CDR3 in amino acids: CATSEKSNQPQHF. CDR3 nucleotides: TGTGCCACCAGTGAGAAGAGCAATCAGCCCCAGCATTTT.

J is TRBJ1-5 and V is TRBV7-2, with TRBD1 matching over 7 bases. This CDR3 spans 15 amino acids. Germline trimming cut 1 base from V and 0 bases from J; bases unmatched to any gene: 0. Germline V CDR1 and CDR2: SGHTA, FQGNSA. CDR3 loop: CASSLDRGSNQPQHF. The CDR3 DNA reads as TGTGCCAGCAGCTTAGACAGGGGTAGCAATCAGCCCCAGCATTTT.

The chain uses TRBV29-1 and TRBJ1-2; TRBD1 agrees at 8 bases. With V trimmed by 0 bases and J by 6 bases, 9 bases remained unmatched. Germline loops: CDR1 SQVTM, CDR2 ANQGSEA. The CDR3 is 15 residues long. The chain's CDR3 is CSVEDPQGAIDGYTF. CDR3 sequence (DNA): TGCAGCGTTGAAGATCCGCAGGGGGCCATCGATGGCTACACCTTC.

The rearrangement uses TRBV27 and TRBJ2-3, with D perhaps matching TRBD1 or TRBD2 (5 bases each). The V end was cut by 0 bases, the J end by 5 bases, with 12 bases between. CDR1 is MNHEY and CDR2 is SMNVEV in the germline V gene (reference sequence). The CDR3 loop spans 15 amino acids. The DNA of the CDR3 is TGTGCCAGCAGTTTATCGGGGACCCTTCAAGATACGCAGTATTTT. Its protein product is CASSLSGTLQDTQYF.

V usage is TRBV7-9 and J usage is TRBJ1-4; D ambiguous. Germline V CDR1 and CDR2: SEHNR, FQNEAQ (reference sequence). Trimming took 0 bases from V and 5 from J, leaving 10 bases between them. CDR3 length: 15 amino acids. CDR3 DNA sequence: TGTGCCAGCAGCTTAGCGGAGATCCCGAATGAAAAACTGTTTTTT. Translating gives CASSLAEIPNEKLFF.

CDR3 amino acids: CASSLSRGTGYSEQFF. CDR3 DNA sequence: TGTGCCAGCAGTTTGTCTAGAGGGACAGGGTATAGTGAGCAGTTCTTC. The chain recombines TRBV28 with TRBJ2-1, with 9 nucleotides matching TRBD1. Germline CDR1 and CDR2: MDHEN and SYDVKM. V gave up 3 bases and J gave up 9 bases; unmatched junction bases: 12. The CDR3 spans 16 residues.

This chain links TRBV12-3 or TRBV12-4 with TRBJ2-1; the D gene could be TRBD1 or TRBD2 (5 bases each). The V gene lost 6 bases and the J gene lost 6 bases, with 12 bases spanning the gap. This CDR3 region has 13 residues. In nucleotides, the CDR3 is TGTGCCAGCAGCCTCCCGGGGACCAATGAGCAGTTCTTC. This codes for CASSLPGTNEQFF.

This sequence joins TRBV5-1 and TRBJ1-6, with D uncertain. From germline, CDR1 is SGHRS and CDR2 YFSETQ. The CDR3 is 16 amino acids. V was shortened by 4 bases and J by 7 bases, with 18 bases between the two germline ends. CDR3 loop: CASSPDAPQTNSPLHF. The CDR3, as DNA: TGCGCCAGCAGCCCCGACGCCCCGCAGACAAATTCACCCCTCCACTTT.

The chain carries TRBV9 and TRBJ1-6, with D possibly TRBD1 on 5 matching bases. Germline CDR1 reads SGDLS; CDR2 reads YYNGEE. The CDR3 sequence is 15 residues long. V gave up 0 bases and J gave up 8 bases, with 12 bases separating them. Here the CDR3 DNA reads TGTGCCAGCAGCGTAGAGGGGCAGGGTTATTCACCCCTCCACTTT. It is translated as CASSVEGQGYSPLHF. Together with reference TRBV9 and TRBJ1-6, the CDR3 gives the full variable domain: DSGVTQTPKHLITATGQRVTLRCSPRSGDLSVYWYQQSLDQGLQFLIQYYNGEERAKGNILERFSAQQFPDLHSELNLSSLELGDSALYFCASSVEGQGYSPLHFGNGTRLTVT.

The chain links TRBV6-5 to TRBJ1-4; D unclear. The CDR3 extends over 13 amino acids. Per the germline V gene, CDR1 is MNHEY and CDR2 is SVGAGI. V lost 10 bases to trimming and J lost 3 bases, with 12 bases between them. CDR3 residues: CAKKAASNEKLFF. The DNA for the CDR3 is TGTGCCAAAAAGGCGGCCTCTAATGAAAAACTGTTTTTT.

The chain employs TRBV3-1 (or the pseudogene TRBV3-2) and TRBJ2-1, with 13 bases matching TRBD2. There are 19 residues in the CDR3. J lost 3 bases, V lost 4 bases, and 12 bases had no gene match. Germline CDR1 and CDR2: LGHDT and YNNKEL (reference sequence). In nucleotides, the CDR3 is TGTGCCAGCAGCCCCACTAGCGGGGGGGCCGCAAGCATCTACAATGAGCAGTTCTTC. This gives the protein CASSPTSGGAASIYNEQFF.

The chain combines TRBV6-4 with TRBJ2-3; 10 bases are a match to TRBD2. The CDR3 is 16 amino acids. Trimming removed 6 bases from V and 2 bases from J; junction bases left unmatched: 8. The germline CDR1 and CDR2 sequences are MRHNA and SNTAGT. CDR3 residues: CASSATSGEYTDTQYF. Written as DNA, the CDR3 is TGTGCCAGCAGCGCTACTAGCGGGGAATACACAGATACGCAGTATTTT.

This chain uses TRBV6-5 with TRBJ1-1, with D perhaps matching TRBD1 (6 bases). The CDR3 length is 12 residues. Germline assignment: CDR1 MNHEY and CDR2 SVGAGI. With 10 bases removed from V and 4 bases from J, the gap between germline ends came to 13 bases. This chain's CDR3 is CATGGQGTEAFF. CDR3 coding DNA: TGTGCCACGGGGGGGCAGGGCACTGAAGCTTTCTTT.

The V and J genes are TRBV12-2 and TRBJ2-7; the table calls TRBD1, which could not be checked here. TRBV12-2 is listed as a pseudogene. The length of the CDR3 is 15 residues. The CDR3 region has the DNA TGTGCAAGTCGCGGGATGACAGGGGACTCCTACGAGCAGTACTTC. The encoded protein is CASRGMTGDSYEQYF.

This clone was found a few times. The CDR3 sequence: CASSYHRDSNQPQHF. Written as DNA, the CDR3 is TGTGCCAGTAGCTATCACAGGGATAGCAATCAGCCCCAGCATTTT. V usage is TRBV19 and J usage is TRBJ1-5, with a possible D match to TRBD1 (6 bases). V was shortened by 6 bases and J by 0 bases, with 12 bases between the two germline ends. This CDR3 is 15 amino acids long. CDR1 and CDR2 (germline): LNHDA, SQIVND (reference sequence).

V gene TRBV6-1 combines with J gene TRBJ1-1; D unclear. Trimming removed 0 bases at V and 5 bases at J, with 4 bases between. This CDR3 comprises 12 residues. Germline V gives CDR1 MNHNS, CDR2 SASEGT. The CDR3 region is CASSEARTEAFF. CDR3 DNA: TGTGCCAGCAGTGAAGCTAGGACTGAAGCTTTCTTT.

Note on this clone: Other nucleotide sequences in the sample specify the same CDR3. The chain recombines TRBV24-1 with TRBJ1-1; 7 nucleotides match TRBD1. The CDR3 extends over 13 amino acids. V gave up 2 bases and J gave up 5 bases; unmatched junction bases: 1. The V gene's germline CDR1 is KGHDR and CDR2 SFDVKD. The DNA of the CDR3 is TGTGCCACCAGTGATTCAGGGGGAACTGAAGCTTTCTTT. This gives the protein CATSDSGGTEAFF.

The genes are TRBV5-1 and TRBJ2-7; 11 bases agree with TRBD1. CDR3 size: 16 residues. Germline CDR1 reads SGHRS; CDR2 reads YFSETQ. The V gene end was trimmed by 4 bases and the J gene end by 1 base; junction bases not matched to a gene: 7. In DNA, the CDR3 is TGCGCCAGCAGCCCCGGGACAGGGGGAGTATCCTACGAGCAGTACTTC. It encodes CASSPGTGGVSYEQYF.